The 14 T cell receptor beta chains presented below share a single source sample, sequenced in a study of shared clonotypes between healthy human individuals. Data came from immunoSEQ multiplex PCR; TCRdb stores just in-frame clones and leaves some out. This sample has 600,000 to 700,000 clones; around 73% occur once, and the top ten carry roughly 2%. Sequenced input: memory CD4+ T cells sorted from blood. Subset in this sample: CD45RA-negative fraction. These receptors came from a woman in her thirties in good health.

This clone has a handful of counts. The V gene is TRBV20-1, the J gene TRBJ2-1; the D gene is possibly TRBD1 (6 bases). The V gene lost 6 bases and the J gene lost 12 bases, with 15 bases spanning the gap. The CDR3 sequence is 11 residues long. The germline gives CDR1 DFQATT, CDR2 SNEGSKA (reference sequence). CDR3 in DNA: TGCAGTGCGCTTGACAGGCACCGGCAGTTCTTC. It encodes CSALDRHRQFF.

The chain uses TRBV7-9 and TRBJ1-1; D is unresolved. The CDR3 spans 13 residues. Trimming took 8 bases from V and 4 from J, leaving 14 bases between them. CDR1 is SEHNR, CDR2 FQNEAQ, per germline (reference sequence). The CDR3 nucleotides read TGTGCCAGCGGCGAAGCTTGGGGCACTGAAGCTTTCTTT. Translating gives CASGEAWGTEAFF.

This clone has only a few counts. This sample includes further DNA sequences coding for the same CDR3. The chain is built from TRBV19 and TRBJ2-7; 9 bases agree with TRBD1. The CDR3 covers 14 residues. Trimming removed 6 bases from V and 0 bases from J; junction bases left unmatched: 3. Germline V gene lookup returns CDR1 LNHDA and CDR2 SQIVND (reference sequence). Here the CDR3 reads CASSPQGASYEQYF. DNA for the CDR3: TGTGCCAGTAGCCCACAGGGGGCCTCCTACGAGCAGTACTTC.

The chain couples TRBV9 to TRBJ1-2; 9 nucleotides align to TRBD1. Trimming removed 3 bases from V and 3 bases from J; junction bases left unmatched: 12. Germline lookup yields CDR1 SGDLS and CDR2 YYNGEE. CDR3 length: 17 residues. The CDR3 loop is CASSAIGPGTGHYGYTF. The CDR3 region has the DNA TGTGCCAGCAGCGCGATAGGACCCGGGACAGGGCACTATGGCTACACCTTC.

The V and J genes are TRBV5-1 and TRBJ1-4; TRBD1 is a possible D gene (5 bases). Germline lookup yields CDR1 SGHRS and CDR2 YFSETQ. CDR3 length: 14 amino acids. Trimming pared 2 bases from V and 6 bases from J, leaving 11 bases between. CDR3 sequence (DNA): TGCGCCAGCAGCTTTCTAGGGACCGATGAAAAACTGTTTTTT. This codes for CASSFLGTDEKLFF.

The chain joins TRBV10-1 to TRBJ2-7; D may be TRBD2 (6 bases). Germline V gene data show CDR1 as WNHNN and CDR2 as SYGVQD (reference sequence). This CDR3 region has 13 residues. V was clipped by 3 bases and J by 4 bases, with 10 bases between them. The CDR3, as DNA: TGCGCCAGCAGTGACGGGACTCCTTACGAGCAGTACTTC. Translating it yields CASSDGTPYEQYF.

The J gene is TRBJ2-3, the V gene TRBV7-9, with D possibly TRBD2 on 7 matching bases. The V end was cut by 4 bases, the J end by 8 bases, with 25 bases between. CDR1 is SEHNR and CDR2 is FQNEAQ in the germline V gene (reference sequence). This CDR3 region has 17 residues. CDR3 loop: CASSSGRGTGIPRTQYF. The DNA of the CDR3 is TGTGCCAGCAGCTCGGGGAGGGGGACCGGCATCCCCCGTACGCAGTATTTT.

Only a few counts were recorded for this clone. The chain has TRBV28 and TRBJ1-5, with a tentative D call TRBD1 (5 bases). V lost 6 bases and J lost 3, with 21 bases in between. CDR3 length: 17 residues. Germline assignment: CDR1 MDHEN and CDR2 SYDVKM. The CDR3 loop is CASSPTTASPNNQPQHF. The CDR3 DNA reads TGTGCCAGCAGCCCAACGACAGCTTCCCCCAACAATCAGCCCCAGCATTTT.

The sample holds a few counts of this clone. The chain couples TRBV6-5 to TRBJ1-1; 7 bases align to TRBD1. This CDR3 has 14 amino acids. From germline, CDR1 is MNHEY and CDR2 SVGAGI. V shed 6 bases, J shed 2 bases, and the junction held 6 bases outside the gene matches. The chain's CDR3 is CASRMTGTNTEAFF. Here the CDR3 DNA reads TGTGCCAGCAGGATGACAGGGACCAACACTGAAGCTTTCTTT.

By share, this clone ranks as medium-sized. The chain employs TRBV14 and TRBJ1-1, with D hard to call. V lost 4 bases and J lost 3, with 9 bases in between. Germline CDR1 is SGHDN and CDR2 is FVKESK. This CDR3 is built from 13 residues. The CDR3: CASSLISHTEAFF. The DNA for the CDR3 is TGTGCCAGCAGCCTGATCTCTCACACTGAAGCTTTCTTT.

The chain carries TRBV11-1 and TRBJ1-4, with D unclear. CDR3 length: 14 amino acids. The ends were cut back, 5 bases at V and 0 bases at J, with 7 bases in the middle. The germline CDR1 and CDR2 sequences are SGHAT and FQDESV (reference sequence). CDR3 sequence reads: CASSPTTTNEKLFF. The CDR3 DNA reads TGTGCCAGCAGCCCGACAACAACTAATGAAAAACTGTTTTTT. The variable domain in full, completed from reference TRBV11-1 and TRBJ1-4, reads EAEVAQSPRYKITEKSQAVAFWCDPISGHATLYWYRQILGQGPELLVQFQDESVVDDSQLPKDRFSAERLKGVDSTLKIQPAELGDSAMYLCASSPTTTNEKLFFGSGTQLSVL.

The rearrangement joins TRBV6-6 to TRBJ1-5; D may be TRBD1 (5 bases). CDR1 and CDR2 (germline): MNHNY, SVGAGI (reference sequence). The germline V and J ends were trimmed by 7 bases and 3 bases, with 16 bases remaining between them. The CDR3 contains 15 residues. The CDR3 coding sequence is TGTGCCAGCAATACGGGGCAGGGCGACAATCAGCCCCAGCATTTT. Translating gives CASNTGQGDNQPQHF.

The gene calls are TRBV6-6 and TRBJ1-5, with D perhaps matching TRBD1 (5 bases). The CDR3 consists of 14 residues. V dropped 2 bases and J dropped 9 bases, with 14 bases sitting between them. Germline V gene lookup returns CDR1 MNHNY and CDR2 SVGAGI (reference sequence). The CDR3 is CASSYRGVGRPQHF. The DNA of the CDR3 is TGTGCCAGCAGTTACCGGGGTGTGGGGCGGCCCCAGCATTTT.

This sequence joins TRBV13 and TRBJ2-3; no definite D call. Germline CDR1 is PRHDT and CDR2 is FYEKMQ (reference sequence). Trimming removed 4 bases at V and 11 bases at J, with 10 bases between. This CDR3 comprises 11 residues. DNA for the CDR3: TGTGCCAGCAGCTCCCTGTCGAGGCAGTATTTT. Translating gives CASSSLSRQYF.